This TCR beta chain was identified during a study of blood T cell repertoires in COVID-19. Authors' data handling: Amplifying reference gene primers gave estimates of nucleated cell counts. The table came from immunoSEQ multiplex PCR; TCRdb's copy has only in-frame clones and leaves some out. That table supplies the V and J calls and clone size; D and trimming were determined from the DNA. This table has about 200,000 clones, approximately 86% appearing once. V gave up 6 bases and J gave up 2 bases, with 9 bases separating them. Germline-derived CDR1 and CDR2 are SNHLY and FYNNEI. The CDR3 runs 13 residues. In its sample, this clone was seen a few times.

V and J are TRBV2 and TRBJ2-3; weak D call: TRBD2 (5 bases). The sample was peripheral blood. This sequence originates from a man in his sixties with acute or convalescent COVID-19. The CDR3 sequence: CASRRAYTDTQYF. Here the CDR3 DNA reads TGTGCCAGCAGGCGGGCGTACACAGATACGCAGTATTTT.